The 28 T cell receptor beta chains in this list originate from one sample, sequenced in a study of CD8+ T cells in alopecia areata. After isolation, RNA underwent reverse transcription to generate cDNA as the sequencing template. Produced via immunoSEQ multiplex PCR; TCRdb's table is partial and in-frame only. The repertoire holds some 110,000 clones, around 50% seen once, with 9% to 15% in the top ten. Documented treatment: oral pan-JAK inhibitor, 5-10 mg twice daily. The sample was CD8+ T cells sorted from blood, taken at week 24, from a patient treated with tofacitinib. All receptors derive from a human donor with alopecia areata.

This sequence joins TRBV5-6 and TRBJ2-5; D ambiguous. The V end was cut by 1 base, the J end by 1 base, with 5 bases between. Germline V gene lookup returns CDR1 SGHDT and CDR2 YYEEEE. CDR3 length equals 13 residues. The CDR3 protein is CASSLSLQETQYF. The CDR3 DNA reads TGTGCCAGCAGCTTGTCCCTCCAAGAGACCCAGTACTTC.

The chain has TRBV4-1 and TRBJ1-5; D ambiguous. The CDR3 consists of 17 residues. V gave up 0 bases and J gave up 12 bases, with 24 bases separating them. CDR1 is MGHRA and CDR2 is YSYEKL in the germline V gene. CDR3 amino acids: CASSQEPFVAPQRVQHF. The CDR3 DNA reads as TGCGCCAGCAGCCAAGAACCCTTTGTAGCGCCTCAGAGAGTCCAGCATTTT.

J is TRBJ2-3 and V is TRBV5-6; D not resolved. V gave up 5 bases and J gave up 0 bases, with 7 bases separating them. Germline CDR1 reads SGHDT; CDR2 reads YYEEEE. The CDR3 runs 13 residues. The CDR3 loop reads CASRFASTDTQYF. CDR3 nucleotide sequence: TGTGCCAGCAGGTTCGCTAGCACAGATACGCAGTATTTT.

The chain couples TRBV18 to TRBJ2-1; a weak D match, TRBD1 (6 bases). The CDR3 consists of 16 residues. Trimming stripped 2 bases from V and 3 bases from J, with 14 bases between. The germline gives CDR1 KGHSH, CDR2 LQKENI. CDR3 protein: CASSPSGALRYNEQFF. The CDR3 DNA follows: TGTGCCAGCTCACCATCAGGGGCCCTTCGCTACAATGAGCAGTTCTTC.

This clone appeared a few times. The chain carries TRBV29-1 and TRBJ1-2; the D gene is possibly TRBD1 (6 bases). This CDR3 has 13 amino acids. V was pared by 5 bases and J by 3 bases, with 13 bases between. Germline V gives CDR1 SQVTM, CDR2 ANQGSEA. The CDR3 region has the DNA TGCAGCGTTCAAACAGGGTTCTACTATGGCTACACCTTC. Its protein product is CSVQTGFYYGYTF.

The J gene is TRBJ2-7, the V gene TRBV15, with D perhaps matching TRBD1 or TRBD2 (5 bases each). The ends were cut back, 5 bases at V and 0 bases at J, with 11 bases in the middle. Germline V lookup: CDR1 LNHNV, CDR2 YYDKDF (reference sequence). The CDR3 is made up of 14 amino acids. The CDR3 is CATSFGAPSYEQYF. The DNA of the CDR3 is TGTGCCACCAGCTTCGGGGCACCCTCCTACGAGCAGTACTTC.

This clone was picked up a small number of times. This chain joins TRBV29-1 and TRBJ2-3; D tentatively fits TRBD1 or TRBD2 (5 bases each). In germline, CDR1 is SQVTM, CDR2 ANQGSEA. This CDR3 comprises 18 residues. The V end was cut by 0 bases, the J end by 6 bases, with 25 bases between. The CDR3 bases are TGCAGCGTTGAAGAGGTCGCCCGCCGGAACGGGGCTTGGGATACGCAGTATTTT. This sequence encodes CSVEEVARRNGAWDTQYF.

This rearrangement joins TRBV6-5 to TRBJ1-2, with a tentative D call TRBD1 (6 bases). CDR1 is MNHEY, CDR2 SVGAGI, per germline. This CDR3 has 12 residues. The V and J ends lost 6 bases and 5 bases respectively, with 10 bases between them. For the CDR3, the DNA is TGTGCCAGCAGCCCAGGGGAATATGGCTACACCTTC. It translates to CASSPGEYGYTF.

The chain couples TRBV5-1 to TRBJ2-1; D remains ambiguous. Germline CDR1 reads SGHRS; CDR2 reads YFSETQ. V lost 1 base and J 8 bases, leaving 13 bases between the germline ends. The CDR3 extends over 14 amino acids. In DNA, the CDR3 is TGCGCCAGCAGCTTGAGGTCCAATCGGGATGAGCAGTTCTTC. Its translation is CASSLRSNRDEQFF.

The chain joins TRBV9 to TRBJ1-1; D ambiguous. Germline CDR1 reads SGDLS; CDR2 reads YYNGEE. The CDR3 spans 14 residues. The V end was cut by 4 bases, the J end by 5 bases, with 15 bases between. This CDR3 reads CASSPRGWRTEAFF. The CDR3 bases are TGTGCCAGCAGCCCTCGAGGGTGGAGGACTGAAGCTTTCTTT.

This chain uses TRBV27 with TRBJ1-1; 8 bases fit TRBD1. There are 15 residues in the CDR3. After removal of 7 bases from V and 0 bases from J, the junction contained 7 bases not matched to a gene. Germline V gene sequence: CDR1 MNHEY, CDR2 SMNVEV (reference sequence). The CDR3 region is CASTSAGGMNTEAFF. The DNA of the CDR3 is TGTGCCAGCACCAGCGCAGGGGGCATGAACACTGAAGCTTTCTTT.

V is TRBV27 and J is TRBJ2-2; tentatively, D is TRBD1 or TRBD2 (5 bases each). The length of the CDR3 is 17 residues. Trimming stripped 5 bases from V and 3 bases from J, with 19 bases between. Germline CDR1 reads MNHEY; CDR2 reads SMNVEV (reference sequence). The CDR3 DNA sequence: TGTGCCAGCAGTCCCTCGCGAGGGGAAGTTCACACCGGGGAGCTGTTTTTT. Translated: CASSPSRGEVHTGELFF.

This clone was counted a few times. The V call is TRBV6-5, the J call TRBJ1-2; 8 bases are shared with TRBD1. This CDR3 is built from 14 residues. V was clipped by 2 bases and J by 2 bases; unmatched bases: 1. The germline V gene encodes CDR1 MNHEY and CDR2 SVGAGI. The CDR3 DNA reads TGTGCCAGCAGTTACGCAGGGGGCAACTATGGCTACACCTTC. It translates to CASSYAGGNYGYTF.

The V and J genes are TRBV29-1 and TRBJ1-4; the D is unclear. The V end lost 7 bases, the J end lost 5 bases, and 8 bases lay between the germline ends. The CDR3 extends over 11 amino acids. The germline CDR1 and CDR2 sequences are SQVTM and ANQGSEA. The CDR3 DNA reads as TGCAGCGCATCTTACAATGAAAAACTGTTTTTT. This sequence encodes CSASYNEKLFF.

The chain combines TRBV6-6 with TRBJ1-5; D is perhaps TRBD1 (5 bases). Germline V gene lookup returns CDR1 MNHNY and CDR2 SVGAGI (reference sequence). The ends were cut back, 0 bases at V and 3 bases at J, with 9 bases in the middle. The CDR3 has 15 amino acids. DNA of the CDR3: TGTGCCAGCAGTTACTCGGAGGGGACCAATCAGCCCCAGCATTTT. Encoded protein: CASSYSEGTNQPQHF.

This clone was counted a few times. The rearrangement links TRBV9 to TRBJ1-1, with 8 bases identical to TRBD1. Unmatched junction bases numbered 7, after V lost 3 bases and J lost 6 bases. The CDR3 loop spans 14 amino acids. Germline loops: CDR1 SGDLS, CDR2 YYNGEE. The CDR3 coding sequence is TGTGCCAGCAGCGCGCCCGACAGGGGCCCTGAAGCTTTCTTT. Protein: CASSAPDRGPEAFF.

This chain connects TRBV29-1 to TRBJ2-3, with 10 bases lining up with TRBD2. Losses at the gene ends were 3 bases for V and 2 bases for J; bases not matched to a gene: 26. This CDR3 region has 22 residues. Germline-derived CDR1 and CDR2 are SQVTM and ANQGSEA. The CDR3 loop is CSVDRLAGDQKRLPGDTDTQYF. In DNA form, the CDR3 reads TGCAGCGTTGACCGGCTAGCGGGGGATCAAAAGCGGTTGCCCGGGGACACAGATACGCAGTATTTT.

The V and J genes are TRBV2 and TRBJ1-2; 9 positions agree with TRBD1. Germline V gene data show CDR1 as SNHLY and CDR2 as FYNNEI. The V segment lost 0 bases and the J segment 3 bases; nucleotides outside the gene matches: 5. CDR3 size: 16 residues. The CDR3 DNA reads TGTGCCAGCAGTGAAGCAGGGGACAGGGTCGACTATGGCTACACCTTC. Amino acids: CASSEAGDRVDYGYTF.

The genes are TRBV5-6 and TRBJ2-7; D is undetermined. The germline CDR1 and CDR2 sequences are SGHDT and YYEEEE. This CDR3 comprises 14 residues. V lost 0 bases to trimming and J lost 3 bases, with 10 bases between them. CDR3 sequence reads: CASSLDGYNYEQYF. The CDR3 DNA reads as TGTGCCAGCAGCTTGGACGGTTACAACTACGAGCAGTACTTC.

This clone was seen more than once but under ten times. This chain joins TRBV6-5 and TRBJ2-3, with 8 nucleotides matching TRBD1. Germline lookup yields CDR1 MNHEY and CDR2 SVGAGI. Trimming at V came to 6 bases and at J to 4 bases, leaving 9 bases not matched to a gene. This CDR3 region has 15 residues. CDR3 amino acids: CASSPGQAGPDTQYF. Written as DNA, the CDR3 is TGTGCCAGCAGCCCGGGACAGGCGGGACCAGATACGCAGTATTTT.

CDR3 sequence: CASSLVGSPGETQYF. The CDR3 DNA is TGTGCCAGCAGCTTAGTGGGCAGCCCGGGAGAGACCCAGTACTTC. The chain is built from TRBV11-2 and TRBJ2-5; D remains unclear. Trimming took off 1 base at V and 4 bases at J, with 13 bases between the two ends. The CDR3 is made up of 15 amino acids. Looked up from germline, CDR1 is SGHAT and CDR2 is FQNNGV.

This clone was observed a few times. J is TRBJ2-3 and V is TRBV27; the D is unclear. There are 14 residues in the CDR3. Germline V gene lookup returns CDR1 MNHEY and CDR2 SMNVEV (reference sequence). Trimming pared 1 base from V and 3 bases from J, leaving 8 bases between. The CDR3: CASSLLTATDTQYF. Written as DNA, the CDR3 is TGTGCCAGCAGTTTATTGACTGCTACAGATACGCAGTATTTT.

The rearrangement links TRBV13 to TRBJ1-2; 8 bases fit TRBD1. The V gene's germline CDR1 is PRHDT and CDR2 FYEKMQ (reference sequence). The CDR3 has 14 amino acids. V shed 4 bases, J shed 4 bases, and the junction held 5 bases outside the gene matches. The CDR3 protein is CASSSSDRGYGYTF. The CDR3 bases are TGTGCCAGCAGCTCTTCAGACAGGGGCTATGGCTACACCTTC.

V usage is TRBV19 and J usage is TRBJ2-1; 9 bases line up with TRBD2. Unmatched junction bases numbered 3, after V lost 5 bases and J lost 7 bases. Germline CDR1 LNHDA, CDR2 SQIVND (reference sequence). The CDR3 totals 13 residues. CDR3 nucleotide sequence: TGTGCCAGTAGTCCGGGACTAGCTAATGAGCAGTTCTTC. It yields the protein CASSPGLANEQFF. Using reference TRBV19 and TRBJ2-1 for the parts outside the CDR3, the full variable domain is DGGITQSPKYLFRKEGQNVTLSCEQNLNHDAMYWYRQDPGQGLRLIYYSQIVNDFQKGDIAEGYSVSREKKESFPLTVTSAQKNPTAFYLCASSPGLANEQFFGPGTRLTVL.

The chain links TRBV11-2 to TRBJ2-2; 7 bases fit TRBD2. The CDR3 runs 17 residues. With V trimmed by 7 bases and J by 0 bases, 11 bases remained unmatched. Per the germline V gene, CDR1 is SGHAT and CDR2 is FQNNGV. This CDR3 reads CASITTGEGSNTGELFF. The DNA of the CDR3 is TGTGCCAGCATCACAACCGGGGAGGGGTCGAACACCGGGGAGCTGTTTTTT.

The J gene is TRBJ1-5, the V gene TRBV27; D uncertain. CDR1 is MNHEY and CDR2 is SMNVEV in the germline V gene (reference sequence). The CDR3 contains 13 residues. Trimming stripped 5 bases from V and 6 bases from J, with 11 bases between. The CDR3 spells CASSPTAFQPQHF. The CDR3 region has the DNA TGTGCCAGCAGTCCGACCGCCTTTCAGCCCCAGCATTTT.

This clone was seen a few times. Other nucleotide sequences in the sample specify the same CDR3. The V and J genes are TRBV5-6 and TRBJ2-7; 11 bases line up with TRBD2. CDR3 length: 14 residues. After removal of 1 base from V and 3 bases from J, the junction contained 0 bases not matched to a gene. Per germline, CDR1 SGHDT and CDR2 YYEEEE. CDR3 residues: CASSLTSGGYEQYF. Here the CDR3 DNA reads TGTGCCAGCAGCTTGACTAGCGGGGGCTACGAGCAGTACTTC.

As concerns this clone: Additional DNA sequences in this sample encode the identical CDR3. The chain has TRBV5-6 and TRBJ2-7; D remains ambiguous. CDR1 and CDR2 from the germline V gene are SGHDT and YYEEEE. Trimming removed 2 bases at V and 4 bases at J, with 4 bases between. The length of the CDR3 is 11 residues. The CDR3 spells CASSFGYEQYF. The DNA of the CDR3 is TGTGCCAGCAGCTTTGGGTACGAGCAGTACTTC.